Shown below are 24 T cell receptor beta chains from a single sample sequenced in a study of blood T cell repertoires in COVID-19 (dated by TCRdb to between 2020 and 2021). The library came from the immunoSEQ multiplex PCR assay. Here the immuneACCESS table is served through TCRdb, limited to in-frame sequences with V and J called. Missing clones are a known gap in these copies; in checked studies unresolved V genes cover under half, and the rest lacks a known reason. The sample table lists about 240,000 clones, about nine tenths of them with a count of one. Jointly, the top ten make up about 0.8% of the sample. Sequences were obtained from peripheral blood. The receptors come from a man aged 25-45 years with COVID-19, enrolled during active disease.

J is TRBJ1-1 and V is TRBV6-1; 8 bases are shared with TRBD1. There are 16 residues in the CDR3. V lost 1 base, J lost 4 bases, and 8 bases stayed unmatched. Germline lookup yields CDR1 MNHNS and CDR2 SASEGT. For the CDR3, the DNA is TGTGCCAGCAGTGAAGTACTCAGGGGGCAGGGCACTGAAGCTTTCTTT. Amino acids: CASSEVLRGQGTEAFF.

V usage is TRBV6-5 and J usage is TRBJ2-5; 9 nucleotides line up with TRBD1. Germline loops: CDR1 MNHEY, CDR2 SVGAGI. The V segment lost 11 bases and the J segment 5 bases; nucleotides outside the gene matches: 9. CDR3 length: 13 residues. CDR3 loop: CAARGTGTETQYF. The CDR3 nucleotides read TGTGCCGCGCGAGGGACAGGGACGGAGACCCAGTACTTC.

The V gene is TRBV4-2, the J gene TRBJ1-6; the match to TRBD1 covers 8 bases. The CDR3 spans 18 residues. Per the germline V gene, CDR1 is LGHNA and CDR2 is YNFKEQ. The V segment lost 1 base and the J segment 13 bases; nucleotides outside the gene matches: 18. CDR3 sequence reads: CASSQALGTGLLFAPLHF. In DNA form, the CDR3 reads TGTGCCAGCAGCCAAGCCCTTGGGACAGGCCTGTTGTTTGCTCCCCTCCACTTT.

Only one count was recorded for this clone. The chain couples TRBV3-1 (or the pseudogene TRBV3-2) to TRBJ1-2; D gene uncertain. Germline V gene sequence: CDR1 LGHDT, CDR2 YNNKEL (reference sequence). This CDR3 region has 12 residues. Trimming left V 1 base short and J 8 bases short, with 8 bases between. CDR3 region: CASSQAGLGYTF. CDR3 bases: TGTGCCAGCAGCCAAGCGGGTCTCGGCTACACCTTC.

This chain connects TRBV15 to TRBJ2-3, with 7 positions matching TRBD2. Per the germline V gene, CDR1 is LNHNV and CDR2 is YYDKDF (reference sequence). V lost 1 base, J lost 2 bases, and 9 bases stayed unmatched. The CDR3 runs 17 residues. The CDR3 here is CATSRGREDTHTDTQYF. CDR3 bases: TGTGCCACCAGCAGAGGTCGGGAGGACACTCACACAGATACGCAGTATTTT.

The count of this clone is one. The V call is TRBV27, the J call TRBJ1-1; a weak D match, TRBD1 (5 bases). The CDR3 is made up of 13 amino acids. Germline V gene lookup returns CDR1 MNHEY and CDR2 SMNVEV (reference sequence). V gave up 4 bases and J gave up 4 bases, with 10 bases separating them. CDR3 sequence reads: CASSSWGGTEAFF. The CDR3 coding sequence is TGTGCCAGCAGTTCCTGGGGGGGCACTGAAGCTTTCTTT.

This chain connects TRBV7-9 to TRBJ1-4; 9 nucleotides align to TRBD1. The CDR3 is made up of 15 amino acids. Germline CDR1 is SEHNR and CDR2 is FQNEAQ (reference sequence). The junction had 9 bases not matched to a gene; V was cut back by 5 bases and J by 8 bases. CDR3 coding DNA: TGTGCCAGCAGCCGTTCCGGGACAGGGCTCGAAAAACTGTTTTTT. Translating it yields CASSRSGTGLEKLFF.

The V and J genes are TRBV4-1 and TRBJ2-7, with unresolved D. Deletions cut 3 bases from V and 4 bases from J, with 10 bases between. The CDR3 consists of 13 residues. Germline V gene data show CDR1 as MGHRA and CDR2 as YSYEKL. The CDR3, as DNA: TGCGCCAGCAGCCAGAGAGCCGATTACGAGCAGTACTTC. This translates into CASSQRADYEQYF.

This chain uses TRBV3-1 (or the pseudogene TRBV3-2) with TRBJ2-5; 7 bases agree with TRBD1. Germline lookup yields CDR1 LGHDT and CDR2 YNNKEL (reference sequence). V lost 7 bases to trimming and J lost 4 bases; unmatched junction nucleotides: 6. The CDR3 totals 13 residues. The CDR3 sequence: CASTAEGAETQYF. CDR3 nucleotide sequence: TGTGCCAGCACCGCCGAGGGGGCAGAGACCCAGTACTTC.

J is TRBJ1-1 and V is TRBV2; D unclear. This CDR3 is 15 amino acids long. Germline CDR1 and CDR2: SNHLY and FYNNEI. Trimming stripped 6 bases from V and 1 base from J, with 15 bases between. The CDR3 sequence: CASREIRVTNTEAFF. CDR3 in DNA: TGTGCCAGCAGGGAAATCCGGGTAACGAACACTGAAGCTTTCTTT.

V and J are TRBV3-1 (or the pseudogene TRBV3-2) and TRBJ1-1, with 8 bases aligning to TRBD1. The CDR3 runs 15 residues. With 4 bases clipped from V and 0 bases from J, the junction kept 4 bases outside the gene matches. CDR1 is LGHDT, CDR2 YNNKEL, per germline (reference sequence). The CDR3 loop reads CASSPGTGMNTEAFF. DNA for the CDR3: TGTGCCAGCAGCCCCGGGACAGGTATGAACACTGAAGCTTTCTTT.

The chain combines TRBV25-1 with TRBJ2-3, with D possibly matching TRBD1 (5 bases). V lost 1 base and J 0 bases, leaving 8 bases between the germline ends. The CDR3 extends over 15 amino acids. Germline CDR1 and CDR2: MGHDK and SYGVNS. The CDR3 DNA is TGTGCCAGCAGTGAATGGGGCCCTAGCACAGATACGCAGTATTTT. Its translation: CASSEWGPSTDTQYF. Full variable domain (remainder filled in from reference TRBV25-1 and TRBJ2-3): EADIYQTPRYLVIGTGKKITLECSQTMGHDKMYWYQQDPGMELHLIHYSYGVNSTEKGDLSSESTVSRIRTEHFPLTLESARPSHTSQYLCASSEWGPSTDTQYFGPGTRLTVL.

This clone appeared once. The CDR3 DNA reads as TGTGCCAGCAGCTTATTTGGGGGCCAGCCCCAGCATTTT. Translation gives CASSLFGGQPQHF. This chain connects TRBV7-3 to TRBJ1-5; D might be TRBD1 (6 bases). CDR3 length: 13 amino acids. The germline V and J ends were trimmed by 2 bases and 7 bases, with 9 bases remaining between them. CDR1 is SGHTA and CDR2 is FQGTGA in the germline V gene.

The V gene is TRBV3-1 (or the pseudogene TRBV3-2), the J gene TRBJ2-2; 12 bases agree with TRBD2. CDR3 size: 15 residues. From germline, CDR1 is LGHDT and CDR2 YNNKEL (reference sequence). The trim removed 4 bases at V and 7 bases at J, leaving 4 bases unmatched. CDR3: CASSRTSGVVGELFF. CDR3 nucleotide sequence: TGTGCCAGCAGCCGGACTAGCGGGGTGGTCGGGGAGCTGTTTTTT.

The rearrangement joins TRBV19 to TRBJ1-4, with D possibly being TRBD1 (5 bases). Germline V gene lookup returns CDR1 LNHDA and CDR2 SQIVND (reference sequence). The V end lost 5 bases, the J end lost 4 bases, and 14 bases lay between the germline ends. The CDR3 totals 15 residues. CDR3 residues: CASSPRQNVNEKLFF. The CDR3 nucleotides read TGTGCCAGTAGTCCGCGACAGAACGTTAATGAAAAACTGTTTTTT. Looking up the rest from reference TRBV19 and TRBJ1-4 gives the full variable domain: DGGITQSPKYLFRKEGQNVTLSCEQNLNHDAMYWYRQDPGQGLRLIYYSQIVNDFQKGDIAEGYSVSREKKESFPLTVTSAQKNPTAFYLCASSPRQNVNEKLFFGSGTQLSVL.

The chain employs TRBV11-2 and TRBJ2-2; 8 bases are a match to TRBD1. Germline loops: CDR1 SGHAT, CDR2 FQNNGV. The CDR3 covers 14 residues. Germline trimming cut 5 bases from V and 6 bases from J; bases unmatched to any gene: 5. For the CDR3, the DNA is TGTGCCAGCAGCCCTGTCAGGGGGCCCGGGGAGCTGTTTTTT. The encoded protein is CASSPVRGPGELFF.

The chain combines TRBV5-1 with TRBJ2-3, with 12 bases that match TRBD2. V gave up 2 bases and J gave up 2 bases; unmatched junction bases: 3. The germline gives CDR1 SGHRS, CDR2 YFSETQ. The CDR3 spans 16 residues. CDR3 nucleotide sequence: TGCGCCAGCAGCTTTACTAGCGGGGGGAACACAGATACGCAGTATTTT. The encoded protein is CASSFTSGGNTDTQYF.

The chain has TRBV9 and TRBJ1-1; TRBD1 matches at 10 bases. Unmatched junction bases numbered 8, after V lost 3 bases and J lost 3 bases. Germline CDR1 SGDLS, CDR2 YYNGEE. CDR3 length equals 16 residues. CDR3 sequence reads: CASSAYGTGEDTEAFF. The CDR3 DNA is TGTGCCAGCAGCGCCTACGGGACAGGGGAGGACACTGAAGCTTTCTTT.

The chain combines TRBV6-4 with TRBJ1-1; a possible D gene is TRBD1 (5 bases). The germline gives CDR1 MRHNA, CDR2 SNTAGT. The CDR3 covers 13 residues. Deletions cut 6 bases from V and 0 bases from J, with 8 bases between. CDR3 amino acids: CASRATVNTEAFF. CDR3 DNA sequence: TGTGCCAGCAGGGCGACAGTGAACACTGAAGCTTTCTTT.

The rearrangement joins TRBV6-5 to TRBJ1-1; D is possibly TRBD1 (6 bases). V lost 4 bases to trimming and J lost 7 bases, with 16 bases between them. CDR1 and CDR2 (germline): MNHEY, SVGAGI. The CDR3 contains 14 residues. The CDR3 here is CASSLYGGHGEAFF. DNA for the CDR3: TGTGCCAGCAGTTTATACGGGGGGCACGGTGAAGCTTTCTTT.

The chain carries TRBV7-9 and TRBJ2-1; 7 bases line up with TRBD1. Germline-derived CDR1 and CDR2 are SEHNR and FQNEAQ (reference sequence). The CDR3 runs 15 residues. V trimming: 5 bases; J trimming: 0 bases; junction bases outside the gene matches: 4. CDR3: CASSATGSSYNEQFF. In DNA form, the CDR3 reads TGTGCCAGCAGCGCGACAGGGAGCTCCTACAATGAGCAGTTCTTC.

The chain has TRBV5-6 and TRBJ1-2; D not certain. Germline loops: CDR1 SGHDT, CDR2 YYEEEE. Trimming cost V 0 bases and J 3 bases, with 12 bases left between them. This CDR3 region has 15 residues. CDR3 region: CASSLAAQSYYGYTF. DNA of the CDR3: TGTGCCAGCAGCTTGGCCGCACAGAGCTACTATGGCTACACCTTC.

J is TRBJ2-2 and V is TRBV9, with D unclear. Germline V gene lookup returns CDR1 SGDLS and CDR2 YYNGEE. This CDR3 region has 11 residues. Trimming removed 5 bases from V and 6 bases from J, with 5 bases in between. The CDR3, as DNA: TGTGCCAGCAGTGAGGCCGGGGAGCTGTTTTTT. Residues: CASSEAGELFF.

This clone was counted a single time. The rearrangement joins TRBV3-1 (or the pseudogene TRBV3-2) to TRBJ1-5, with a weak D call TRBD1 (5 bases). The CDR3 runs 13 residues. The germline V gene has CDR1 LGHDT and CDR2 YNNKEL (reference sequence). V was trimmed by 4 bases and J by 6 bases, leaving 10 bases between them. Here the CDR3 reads CASSPGGGQPQHF. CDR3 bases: TGTGCCAGCAGCCCCGGGGGAGGTCAGCCCCAGCATTTT.